Only a few counts were recorded for the clone carrying this T cell receptor (beta chain). No antigen is known for it. The data were taken from a study of T-cell memory formation after mild COVID-19. Study findings and constraints: The SARS-CoV-2 specificity of second-wave clones reaching peak at day 37 remained unverified. Shrinking CD4+ clones resided mostly in CM and EM, and CD8+ ones in EMRA. Some SARS-CoV-2-responding clones were already detected in memory before infection.

5'RACE with constant-segment primers yielded barcoded, UMI-tagged TCR alpha and TCR beta cDNA libraries. TCRdb recomputed calls from the 5' RACE reads with MiXCR, one row per CDR3 protein. Of about 280,000 distinct CDR3 sequences detected, approximately 8% appear once; the ten largest clones hold 20% to 25%. Trimming shortened V by 0 bases and J by 0 bases, and 16 bases separated the two germline ends. The germline CDR1 and CDR2 sequences are ENHRY and SYGVKD. The length of the CDR3 is 18 residues. Sample: PBMCs or a T cell subset sorted from them (not recorded which). The V and J genes are TRBV10-3 and TRBJ2-3; possible D gene TRBD2, 6 bases. The clonotype was recovered from a man aged 18-30 years who had mild COVID-19 (a few samples of this study predate the infection). Cell type and time point are not known. The CDR3 bases are TGTGCCATCAGTGAGTCGGTTCAACTAGCACTTAGCACAGATACGCAGTATTTT. It translates to CAISESVQLALSTDTQYF.